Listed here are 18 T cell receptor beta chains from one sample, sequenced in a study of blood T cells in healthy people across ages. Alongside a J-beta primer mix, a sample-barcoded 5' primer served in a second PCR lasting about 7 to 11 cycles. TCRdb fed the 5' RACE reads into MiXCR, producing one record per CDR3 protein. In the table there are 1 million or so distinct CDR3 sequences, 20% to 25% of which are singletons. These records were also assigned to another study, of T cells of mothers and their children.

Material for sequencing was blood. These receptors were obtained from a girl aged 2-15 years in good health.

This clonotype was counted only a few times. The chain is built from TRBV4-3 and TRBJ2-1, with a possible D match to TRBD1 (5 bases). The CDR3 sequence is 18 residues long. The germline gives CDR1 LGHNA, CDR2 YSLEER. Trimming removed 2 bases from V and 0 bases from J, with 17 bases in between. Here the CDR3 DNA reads TGCGCCAGCAGCCAACGAAATAAGGGGCTTAGCTCCTACAATGAGCAGTTCTTC. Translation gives CASSQRNKGLSSYNEQFF.

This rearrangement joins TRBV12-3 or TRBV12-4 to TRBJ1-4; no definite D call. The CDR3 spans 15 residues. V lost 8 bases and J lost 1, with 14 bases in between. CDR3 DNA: TGTGCCAGCCTCCGACTGGGTTTAACTAATGAAAAACTGTTTTTT. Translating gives CASLRLGLTNEKLFF.

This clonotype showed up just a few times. CDR3: CASVLTGGRETQYF. The CDR3 DNA is TGCGCCAGCGTCTTAACTGGGGGCAGGGAGACCCAGTACTTC. The chain links TRBV5-1 to TRBJ2-5; the D gene is possibly TRBD1 (6 bases). V lost 7 bases and J 5 bases, leaving 18 bases between the germline ends. The germline CDR1 and CDR2 sequences are SGHRS and YFSETQ. The CDR3 sequence is 14 residues long.

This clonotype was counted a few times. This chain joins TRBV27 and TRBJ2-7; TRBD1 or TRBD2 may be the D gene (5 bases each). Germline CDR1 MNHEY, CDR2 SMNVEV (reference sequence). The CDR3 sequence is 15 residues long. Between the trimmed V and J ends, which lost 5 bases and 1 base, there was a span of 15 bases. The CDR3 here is CASSIGTAVSYEQYF. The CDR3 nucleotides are TGTGCCAGCAGTATCGGGACGGCCGTTTCCTACGAGCAGTACTTC.

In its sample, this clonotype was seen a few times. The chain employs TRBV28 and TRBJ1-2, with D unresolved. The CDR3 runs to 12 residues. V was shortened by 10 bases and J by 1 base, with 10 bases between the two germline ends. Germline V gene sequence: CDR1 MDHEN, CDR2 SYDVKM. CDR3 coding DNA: TGTGCCACCACAGTGGGTAACTATGGCTACACCTTC. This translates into CATTVGNYGYTF.

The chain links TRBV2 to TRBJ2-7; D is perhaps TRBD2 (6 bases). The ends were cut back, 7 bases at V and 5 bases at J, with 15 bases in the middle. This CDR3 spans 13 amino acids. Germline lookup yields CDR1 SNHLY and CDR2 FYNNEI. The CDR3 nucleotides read TGTGCCAGCAAGACCAGGGCTAGCGACGAGCAGTACTTC. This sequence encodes CASKTRASDEQYF. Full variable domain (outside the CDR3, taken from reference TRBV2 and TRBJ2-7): EPEVTQTPSHQVTQMGQEVILRCVPISNHLYFYWYRQILGQKVEFLVSFYNNEISEKSEIFDDQFSVERPDGSNFTLKIRSTKLEDSAMYFCASKTRASDEQYFGPGTRLTVT.

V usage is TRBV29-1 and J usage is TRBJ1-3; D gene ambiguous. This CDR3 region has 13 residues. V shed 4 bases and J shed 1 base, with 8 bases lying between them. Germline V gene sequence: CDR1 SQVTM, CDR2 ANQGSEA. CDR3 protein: CSVGRVSGNTIYF. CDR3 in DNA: TGCAGCGTTGGGAGGGTGTCTGGAAACACCATATATTTT.

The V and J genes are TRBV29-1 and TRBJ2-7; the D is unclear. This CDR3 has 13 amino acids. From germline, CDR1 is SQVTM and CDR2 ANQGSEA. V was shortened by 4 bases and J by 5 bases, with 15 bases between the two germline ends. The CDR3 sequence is CSVGTKFRDEQYF. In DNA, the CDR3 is TGCAGCGTTGGAACAAAATTTAGGGACGAGCAGTACTTC.

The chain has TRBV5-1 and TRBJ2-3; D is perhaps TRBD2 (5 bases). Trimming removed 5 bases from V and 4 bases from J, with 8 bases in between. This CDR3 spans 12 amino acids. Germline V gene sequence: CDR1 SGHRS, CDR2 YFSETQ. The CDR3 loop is CASSHGADTQYF. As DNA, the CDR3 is TGCGCCAGCAGTCACGGGGCAGATACGCAGTATTTT. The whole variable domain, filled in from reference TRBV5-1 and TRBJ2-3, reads KAGVTQTPRYLIKTRGQQVTLSCSPISGHRSVSWYQQTPGQGLQFLFEYFSETQRNKGNFPGRFSGRQFSNSRSEMNVSTLELGDSALYLCASSHGADTQYFGPGTRLTVL.

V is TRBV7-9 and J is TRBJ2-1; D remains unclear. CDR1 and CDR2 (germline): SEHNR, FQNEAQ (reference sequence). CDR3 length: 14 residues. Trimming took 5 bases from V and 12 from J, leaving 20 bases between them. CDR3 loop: CASSPVVHSWGQFF. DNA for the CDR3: TGTGCCAGCAGCCCAGTGGTCCACAGCTGGGGGCAGTTCTTC.

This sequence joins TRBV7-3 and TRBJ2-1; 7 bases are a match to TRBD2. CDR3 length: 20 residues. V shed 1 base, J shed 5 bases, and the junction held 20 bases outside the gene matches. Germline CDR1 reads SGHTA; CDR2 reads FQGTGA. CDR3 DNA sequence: TGTGCCAGCAGCTTAATGGGATATCCACTTGGACTAGACGCGAACAATGAGCAGTTCTTC. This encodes CASSLMGYPLGLDANNEQFF.

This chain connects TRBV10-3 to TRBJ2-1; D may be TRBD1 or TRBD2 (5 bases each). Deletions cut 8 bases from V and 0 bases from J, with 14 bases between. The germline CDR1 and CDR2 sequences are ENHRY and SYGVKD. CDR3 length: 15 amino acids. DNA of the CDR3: TGTGCCATCTCCGGGACGCCGAGCTCCTACAATGAGCAGTTCTTC. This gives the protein CAISGTPSSYNEQFF.

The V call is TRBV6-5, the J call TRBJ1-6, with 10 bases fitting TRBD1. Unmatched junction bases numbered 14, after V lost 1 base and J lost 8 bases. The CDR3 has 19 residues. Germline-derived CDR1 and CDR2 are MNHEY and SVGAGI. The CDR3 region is CASSYFRPGQGMEDSPLHF. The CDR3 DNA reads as TGTGCCAGCAGTTACTTCCGACCGGGACAGGGGATGGAGGATTCACCCCTCCACTTT.

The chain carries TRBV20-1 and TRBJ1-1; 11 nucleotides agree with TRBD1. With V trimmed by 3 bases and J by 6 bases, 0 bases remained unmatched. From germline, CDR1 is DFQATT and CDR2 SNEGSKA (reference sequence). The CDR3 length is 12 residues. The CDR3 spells CSARGQGAEAFF. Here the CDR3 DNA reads TGCAGTGCTAGGGGACAGGGGGCTGAAGCTTTCTTT.

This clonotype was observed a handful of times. The CDR3 DNA sequence: TGTGCCAGCACCCAAGGGGGGTCCGGCTACACCTTC. It codes for CASTQGGSGYTF. The chain links TRBV6-5 to TRBJ1-2; a weak D match, TRBD1 (6 bases). The CDR3 consists of 12 residues. The germline V and J ends were trimmed by 7 bases and 8 bases, with 14 bases remaining between them. The germline gives CDR1 MNHEY, CDR2 SVGAGI.

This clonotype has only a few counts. The CDR3 is CATSDARGLINEQYF. The DNA for the CDR3 is TGTGCCACCAGTGATGCCAGGGGTCTCATCAACGAGCAGTACTTC. The genes are TRBV24-1 and TRBJ2-7; D perhaps matches TRBD1 (6 bases). Germline assignment: CDR1 KGHDR and CDR2 SFDVKD. The CDR3 loop spans 15 amino acids. Trimming left V 3 bases short and J 5 bases short, with 16 bases between.

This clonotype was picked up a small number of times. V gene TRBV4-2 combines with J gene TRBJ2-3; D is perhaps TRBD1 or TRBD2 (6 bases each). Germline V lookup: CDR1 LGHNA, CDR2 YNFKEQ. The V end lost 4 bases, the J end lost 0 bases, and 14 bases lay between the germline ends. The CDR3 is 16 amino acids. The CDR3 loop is CASSRGGYSSTDTQYF. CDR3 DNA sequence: TGTGCCAGCAGCCGAGGGGGGTACTCTAGCACAGATACGCAGTATTTT.

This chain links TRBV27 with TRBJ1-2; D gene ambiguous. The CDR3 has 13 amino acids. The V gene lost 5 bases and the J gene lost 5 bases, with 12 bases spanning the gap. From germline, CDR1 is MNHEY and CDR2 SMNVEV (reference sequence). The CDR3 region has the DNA TGTGCCAGCAGTCCGTCCGGTCCTTATGGCTACACCTTC. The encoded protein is CASSPSGPYGYTF.